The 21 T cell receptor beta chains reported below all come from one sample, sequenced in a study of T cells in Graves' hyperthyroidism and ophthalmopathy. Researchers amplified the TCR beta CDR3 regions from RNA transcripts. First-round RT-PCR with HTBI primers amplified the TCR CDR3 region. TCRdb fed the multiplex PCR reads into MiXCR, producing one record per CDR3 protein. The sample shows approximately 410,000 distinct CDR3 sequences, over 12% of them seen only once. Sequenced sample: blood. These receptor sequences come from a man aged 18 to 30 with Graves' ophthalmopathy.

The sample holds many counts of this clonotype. The CDR3 nucleotides read TGCAGCGTTATTACTAGCGCGGCCTACGAGCAGTACTTC. It encodes CSVITSAAYEQYF. V usage is TRBV29-1 and J usage is TRBJ2-7, with 7 bases that match TRBD2. V lost 5 bases, J lost 2 bases, and 6 bases stayed unmatched. Germline CDR1 reads SQVTM; CDR2 reads ANQGSEA. The CDR3 extends over 13 amino acids.

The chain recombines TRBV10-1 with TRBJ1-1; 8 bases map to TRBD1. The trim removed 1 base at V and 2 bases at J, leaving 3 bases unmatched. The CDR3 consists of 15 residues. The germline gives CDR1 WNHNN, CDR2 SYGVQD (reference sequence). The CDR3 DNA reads TGCGCCAGCAGTGAGTTCGGACAGGGAAACACTGAAGCTTTCTTT. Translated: CASSEFGQGNTEAFF.

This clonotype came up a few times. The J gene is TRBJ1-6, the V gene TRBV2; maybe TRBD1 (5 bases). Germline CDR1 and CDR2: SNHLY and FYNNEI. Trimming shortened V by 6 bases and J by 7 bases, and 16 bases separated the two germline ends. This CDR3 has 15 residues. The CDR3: CASRLYPGGNSPLHF. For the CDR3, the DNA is TGTGCCAGCAGACTATACCCGGGGGGGAATTCACCCCTCCACTTT.

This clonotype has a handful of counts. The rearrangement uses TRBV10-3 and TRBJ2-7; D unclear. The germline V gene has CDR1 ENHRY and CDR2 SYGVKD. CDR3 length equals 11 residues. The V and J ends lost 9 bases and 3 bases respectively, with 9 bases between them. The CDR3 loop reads CAIRTDYEQYF. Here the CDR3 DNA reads TGTGCCATTCGGACGGACTACGAGCAGTACTTC.

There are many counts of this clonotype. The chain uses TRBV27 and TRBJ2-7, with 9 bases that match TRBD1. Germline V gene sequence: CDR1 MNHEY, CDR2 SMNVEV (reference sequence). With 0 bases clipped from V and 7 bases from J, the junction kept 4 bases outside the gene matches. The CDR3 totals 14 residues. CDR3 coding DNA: TGTGCCAGCAGTTTATCTACAGGGGGCGTTGAGCAGTACTTC. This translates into CASSLSTGGVEQYF.

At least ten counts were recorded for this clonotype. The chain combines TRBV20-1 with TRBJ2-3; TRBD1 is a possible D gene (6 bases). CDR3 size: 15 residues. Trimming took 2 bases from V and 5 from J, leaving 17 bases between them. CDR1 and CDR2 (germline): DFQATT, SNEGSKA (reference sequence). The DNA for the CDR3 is TGCAGTGCTAGATCGACAACAGGGTTAGGAGATACGCAGTATTTT. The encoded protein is CSARSTTGLGDTQYF.

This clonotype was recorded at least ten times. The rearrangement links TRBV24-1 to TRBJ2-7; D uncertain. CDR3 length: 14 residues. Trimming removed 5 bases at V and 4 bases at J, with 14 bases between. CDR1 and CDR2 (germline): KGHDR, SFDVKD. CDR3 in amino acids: CATSGAKVPYEQYF. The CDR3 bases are TGTGCCACCAGTGGTGCGAAAGTTCCTTACGAGCAGTACTTC.

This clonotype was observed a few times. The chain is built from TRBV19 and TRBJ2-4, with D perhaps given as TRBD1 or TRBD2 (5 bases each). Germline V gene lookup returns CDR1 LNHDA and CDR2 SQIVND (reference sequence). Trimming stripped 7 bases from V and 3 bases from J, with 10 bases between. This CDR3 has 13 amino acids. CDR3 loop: CASTEGFKNIQYF. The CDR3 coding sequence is TGTGCCAGTACTGAGGGGTTCAAAAACATTCAGTACTTC.

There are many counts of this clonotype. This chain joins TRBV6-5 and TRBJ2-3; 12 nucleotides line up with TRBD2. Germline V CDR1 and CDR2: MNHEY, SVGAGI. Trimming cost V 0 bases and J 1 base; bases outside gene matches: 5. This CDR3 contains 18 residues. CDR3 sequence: CASSYSHPSGGGTDTQYF. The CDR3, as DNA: TGTGCCAGCAGTTACTCGCATCCTAGCGGGGGGGGCACAGATACGCAGTATTTT.

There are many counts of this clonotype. DNA for the CDR3: TGTGCCACCAGCAGAGGGGGAGGGTGGGGTGCGGAGACCCAGTACTTC. Translated: CATSRGGGWGAETQYF. The chain is built from TRBV15 and TRBJ2-5; TRBD2 aligns across 7 bases. The length of the CDR3 is 16 residues. J was trimmed by 5 bases and V by 1 base; bases with no gene match: 10. Germline V gene lookup returns CDR1 LNHNV and CDR2 YYDKDF (reference sequence).

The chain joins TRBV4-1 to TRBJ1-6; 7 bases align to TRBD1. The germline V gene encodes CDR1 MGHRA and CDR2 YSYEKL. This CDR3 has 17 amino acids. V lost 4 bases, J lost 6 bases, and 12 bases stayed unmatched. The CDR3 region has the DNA TGCGCCAGCAGCCCGGGACAGTTTTTTATGGGTAATTCACCCCTCCACTTT. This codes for CASSPGQFFMGNSPLHF.

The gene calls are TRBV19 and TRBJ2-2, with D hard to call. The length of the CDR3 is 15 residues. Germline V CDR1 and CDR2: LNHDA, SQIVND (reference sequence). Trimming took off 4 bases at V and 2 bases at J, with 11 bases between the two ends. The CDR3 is CASSTDHGNTGELFF. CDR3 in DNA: TGTGCCAGTAGTACCGACCACGGTAACACCGGGGAGCTGTTTTTT. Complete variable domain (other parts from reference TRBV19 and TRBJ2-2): DGGITQSPKYLFRKEGQNVTLSCEQNLNHDAMYWYRQDPGQGLRLIYYSQIVNDFQKGDIAEGYSVSREKKESFPLTVTSAQKNPTAFYLCASSTDHGNTGELFFGEGSRLTVL.

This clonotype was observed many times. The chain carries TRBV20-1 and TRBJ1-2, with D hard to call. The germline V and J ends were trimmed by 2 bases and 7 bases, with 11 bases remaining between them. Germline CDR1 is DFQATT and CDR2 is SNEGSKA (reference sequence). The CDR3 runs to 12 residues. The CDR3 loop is CSARTEAGGYTF. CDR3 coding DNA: TGCAGTGCTAGAACTGAGGCGGGTGGCTACACCTTC.

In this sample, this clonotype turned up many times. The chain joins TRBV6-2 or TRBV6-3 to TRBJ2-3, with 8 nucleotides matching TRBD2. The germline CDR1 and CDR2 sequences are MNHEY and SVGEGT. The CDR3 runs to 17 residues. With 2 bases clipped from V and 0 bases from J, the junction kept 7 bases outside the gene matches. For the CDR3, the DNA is TGTGCCAGCAGTTACCCGCGGGGGGCTCCTAGCACAGATACGCAGTATTTT. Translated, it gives CASSYPRGAPSTDTQYF.

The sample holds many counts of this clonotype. The CDR3 here is CASSYGGRVETQYF. The CDR3 nucleotides are TGTGCCAGCAGTTACGGGGGGCGGGTAGAGACCCAGTACTTC. The V gene is TRBV6-6, the J gene TRBJ2-5, with D possibly being TRBD1 or TRBD2 (6 bases each). This CDR3 is 14 amino acids long. Trimming took off 2 bases at V and 4 bases at J, with 11 bases between the two ends. Germline loops: CDR1 MNHNY, CDR2 SVGAGI (reference sequence).

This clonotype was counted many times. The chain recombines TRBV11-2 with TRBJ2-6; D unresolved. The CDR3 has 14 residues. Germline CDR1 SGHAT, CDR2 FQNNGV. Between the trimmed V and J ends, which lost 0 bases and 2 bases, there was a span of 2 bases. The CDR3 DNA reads TGTGCCAGCAGCTTAGATCCTGGGGCCAACGTCCTGACTTTC. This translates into CASSLDPGANVLTF.

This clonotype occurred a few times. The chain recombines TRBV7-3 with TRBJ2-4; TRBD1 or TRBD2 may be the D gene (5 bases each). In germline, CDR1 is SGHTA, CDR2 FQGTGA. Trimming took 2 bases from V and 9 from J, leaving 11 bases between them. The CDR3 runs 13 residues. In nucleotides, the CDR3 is TGTGCCAGCAGCTTAGGCAGGGAGAGCATTCAGTACTTC. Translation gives CASSLGRESIQYF.

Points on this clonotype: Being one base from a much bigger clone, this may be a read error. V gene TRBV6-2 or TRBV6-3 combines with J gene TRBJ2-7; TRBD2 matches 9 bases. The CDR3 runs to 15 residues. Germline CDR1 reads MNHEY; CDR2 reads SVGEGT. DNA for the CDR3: TGTGCCAGCAGCGACTGGCGGGAGGGGTCCTACGAGCGGTACTTC. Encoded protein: CASSDWREGSYERYF.

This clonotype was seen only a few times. CDR3 in DNA: TGTGCCAGCTCACCACTGACCGGAGGGGGCAAAAACATTCAGTACTTC. It translates to CASSPLTGGGKNIQYF. The chain carries TRBV18 and TRBJ2-4; either TRBD1 or TRBD2 may supply D (6 bases each). The V end was cut by 1 base, the J end by 3 bases, with 13 bases between. Germline CDR1 is KGHSH and CDR2 is LQKENI. This CDR3 contains 16 residues.

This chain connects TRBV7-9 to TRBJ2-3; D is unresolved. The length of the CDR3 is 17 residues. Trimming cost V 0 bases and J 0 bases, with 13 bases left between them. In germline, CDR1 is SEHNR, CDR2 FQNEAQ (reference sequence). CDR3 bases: TGTGCCAGCAGCTTAGCGCGGCAGAGCCCAAGCACAGATACGCAGTATTTT. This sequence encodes CASSLARQSPSTDTQYF.

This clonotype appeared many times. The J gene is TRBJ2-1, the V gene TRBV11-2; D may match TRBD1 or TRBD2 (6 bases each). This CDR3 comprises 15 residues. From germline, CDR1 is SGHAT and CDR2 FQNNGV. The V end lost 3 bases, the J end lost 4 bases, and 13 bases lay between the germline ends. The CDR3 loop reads CASSLGGAGYNEQFF. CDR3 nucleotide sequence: TGTGCCAGCAGCTTGGGGGGCGCGGGGTACAATGAGCAGTTCTTC.